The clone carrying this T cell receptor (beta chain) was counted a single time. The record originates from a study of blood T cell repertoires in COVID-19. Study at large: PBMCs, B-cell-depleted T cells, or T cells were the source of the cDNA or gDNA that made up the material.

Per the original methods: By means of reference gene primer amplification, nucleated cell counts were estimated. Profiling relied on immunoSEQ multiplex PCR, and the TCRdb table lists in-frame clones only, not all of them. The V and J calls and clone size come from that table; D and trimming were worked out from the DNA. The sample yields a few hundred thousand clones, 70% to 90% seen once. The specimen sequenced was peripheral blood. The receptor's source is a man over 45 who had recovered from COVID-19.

This CDR3 reads CASSRQGRYEQYF. The CDR3 nucleotides are TGTGCCAGCTCACGGCAGGGTCGCTACGAGCAGTACTTC. V gene TRBV18 combines with J gene TRBJ2-7, with D possibly being TRBD1 (5 bases). CDR1 and CDR2 (germline): KGHSH, LQKENI. This CDR3 has 13 residues. The germline V and J ends were trimmed by 4 bases and 3 bases, with 10 bases remaining between them.